The T cell receptor (beta chain) under discussion was sequenced for a study of patients and donors after allogeneic stem cell transplantation. From the RT-PCR reads, TCRdb called clonotypes with MiXCR, one entry per CDR3 protein. The table lists more than 25,000 distinct CDR3 sequences, roughly 8% of them singletons, with around 50% in the top ten. This clonotype was counted ten times or more. This TCR derives from a human donor who was either an allogeneic HSCT recipient or a stem cell or donor lymphocyte infusion donor (not recorded which). It is not recorded whose cells these are; they may come from a transplant donor. Sequenced material: blood, either unsorted or a sorted T cell fraction (not recorded which).

The CDR3 here is CASGGGLGDTEAFF. The CDR3, as DNA: TGTGCTAGTGGTGGGGGACTGGGGGACACTGAAGCTTTCTTT. The V and J genes are TRBV12-5 and TRBJ1-1; a weak D match, TRBD1 (5 bases). CDR1 and CDR2 (germline): LGHNT, FRNRAP. V lost 5 bases to trimming and J lost 3 bases, with 13 bases between them. This CDR3 spans 14 amino acids. The full variable domain, its missing parts supplied by reference TRBV12-5 and TRBJ1-1, is DARVTQTPRHKVTEMGQEVTMRCQPILGHNTVFWYRQTMMQGLELLAYFRNRAPLDDSGMPKDRFSAEMPDATLATLKIQPSEPRDSAVYFCASGGGLGDTEAFFGQGTRLTVV.